This T cell receptor (beta chain) was recovered during a study of long-term antiretroviral therapy in people with HIV. Turning to this clone: What it binds is unknown.

Findings and caveats of the study: It was observed that HIV repertoires exhibited narrower CDR3 length ranges than controls. Pre-ART expanded clones dominated the repertoire at every time point.

Trimming stripped 0 bases from V and 9 bases from J, with 9 bases between. There are 14 residues in the CDR3. The germline gives CDR1 LGHNA, CDR2 YNFKEQ. They ran version v3.0 of the immunoSEQ assay at survey level. TCRdb keeps only in-frame clones here, not all; method: immunoSEQ multiplex PCR. Of 34,000 or so clones listed, roughly 94% are singletons. The J gene is TRBJ1-6, the V gene TRBV4-2, with D uncertain. The starting material was unsorted PBMCs, obtained 5 to 5.5 years after starting antiretroviral therapy. The receptor was isolated from a woman between 45 and 65 years old with HIV. CDR3 residues: CASSQEGTVSPLHF. The CDR3 DNA is TGTGCCAGCAGCCAAGAAGGCACCGTTTCACCCCTCCACTTT.